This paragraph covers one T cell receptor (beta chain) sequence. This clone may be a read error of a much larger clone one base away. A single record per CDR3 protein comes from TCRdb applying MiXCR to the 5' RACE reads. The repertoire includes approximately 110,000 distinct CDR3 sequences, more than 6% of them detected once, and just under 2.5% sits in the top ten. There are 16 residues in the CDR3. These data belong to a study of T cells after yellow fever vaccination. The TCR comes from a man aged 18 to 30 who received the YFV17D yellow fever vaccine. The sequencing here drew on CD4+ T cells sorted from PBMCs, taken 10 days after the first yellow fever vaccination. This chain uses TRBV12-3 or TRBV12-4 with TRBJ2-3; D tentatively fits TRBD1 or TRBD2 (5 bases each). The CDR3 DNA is TGTGTCAGCGCCTTTACCGGGACGCCGAGCACAGATACGCAGTATTTT. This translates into CVSAFTGTPSTDTQYF.